This record covers a single T cell receptor (beta chain). Germline V lookup: CDR1 LGHDT, CDR2 YNNKEL (reference sequence). CDR3 size: 16 residues. Trimming at V came to 1 base and at J to 5 bases, leaving 9 bases not matched to a gene. This specimen comes from a study of blood T cells in healthy people across ages. Alongside a J-beta primer mix, a sample-barcoded 5' primer served in a second PCR lasting about 7 to 11 cycles. TCRdb called the 5' RACE reads again in MiXCR, with one record for every CDR3 protein. The sample shows about 640,000 distinct CDR3 sequences, 58% of them seen only once. The chain carries TRBV3-1 and TRBJ2-5; TRBD2 agrees at 8 bases. Sequencing used blood. The sequence was collected from a man aged 55 to 70 in good health. The CDR3 spells CASSQVLRGARETQYF. The CDR3 DNA is TGTGCCAGCAGCCAAGTTTTGCGGGGGGCGCGGGAGACCCAGTACTTC.